A selection of T cell receptor beta chains follows, all from one sample in a study of OX40 agonist ivuxolimab in advanced cancers. Sequencing was performed with immunoSEQ multiplex PCR; in TCRdb, only in-frame clones are kept and a portion is missing. The sample shows tens of thousands of clones, around nine tenths of them seen only once. Sequences were derived from CD4+ or CD8+ T cells sorted from blood, sampled in a trial of the OX40 agonist ivuxolimab. The source of these receptors is an adult with an advanced solid tumor such as melanoma, head and neck, liver or kidney cancer. Each CDR3 is given with its conserved first and last residue. Fields, in order: CDR3 protein, CDR3 DNA, clone size, J gene, V gene, D gene. A D gene is named only where the DNA matches it firmly. Size tells how often a clone was seen (once, few, many) or the class of an expanded clone, and some rows leave it out.

CDR3: CASRHSRGGPYEQYF
DNA: TGTGCCAGCAGACATTCTCGGGGAGGCCCCTACGAGCAGTACTTC
size: -
J: TRBJ2-7
V: TRBV2
D: -

CDR3: CASSLNGNSNQPQHF
DNA: TGTGCCAGCAGCTTAAACGGGAATAGCAATCAGCCCCAGCATTTT
size: -
J: TRBJ1-5
V: TRBV7-2
D: -

CDR3: CASSPWAYNEQFF
DNA: TGTGCCAGCAGCCCCTGGGCCTACAATGAGCAGTTCTTC
size: -
J: TRBJ2-1
V: TRBV5-8
D: -

CDR3: CASSEDPSGGYNEQFF
DNA: TGCGCCAGCAGCGAGGACCCTAGCGGGGGGTACAATGAGCAGTTCTTC
size: -
J: TRBJ2-1
V: TRBV5-1
D: TRBD2

CDR3: CASSQVNSDITDTQYF
DNA: TGTGCCAGCAGCCAAGTCAACAGCGATATAACAGATACGCAGTATTTT
size: once
J: TRBJ2-3
V: TRBV16
D: -

CDR3: CASSADSPYEQYF
DNA: TGTGCCAGCAGCGCCGACTCTCCCTACGAGCAGTACTTC
size: -
J: TRBJ2-7
V: TRBV9
D: -

CDR3: CASTLTPPRTGGVDGYTF
DNA: TGTGCCAGCACCTTGACCCCCCCCCGGACAGGGGGCGTGGATGGCTACACCTTC
size: -
J: TRBJ1-2
V: TRBV27
D: TRBD1

CDR3: CASSGAKTREANHYDEQFF
DNA: TGTGCCAGCAGCGGAGCCAAAACGCGTGAGGCAAATCACTACGATGAGCAGTTCTTC
size: -
J: TRBJ2-1
V: TRBV9
D: -

CDR3: CASSAAAQYF
DNA: TGTGCCAGCAGTGCTGCCGCGCAGTATTTT
size: -
J: TRBJ2-3
V: TRBV5-4
D: -

CDR3: CASSQGQGDEQYF
DNA: TGCGCCAGCAGCCAAGGACAGGGCGACGAGCAGTACTTC
size: -
J: TRBJ2-7
V: TRBV4-1
D: TRBD1

CDR3: CASSLVGGRAQETQYF
DNA: TGCGCCAGCAGCTTGGTCGGGGGGAGGGCCCAAGAGACCCAGTACTTC
size: -
J: TRBJ2-5
V: TRBV5-1
D: TRBD2

CDR3: CAITDQLAGTQETQYF
DNA: TGTGCCATTACTGACCAACTAGCGGGCACCCAAGAGACCCAGTACTTC
size: -
J: TRBJ2-5
V: TRBV10-3
D: TRBD2

CDR3: CACVQGAAGNTIYF
DNA: TGTGCCTGCGTACAGGGGGCGGCTGGAAACACCATATATTTT
size: -
J: TRBJ1-3
V: TRBV30
D: TRBD1

CDR3: CASSNDLETQYF
DNA: TGTGCCAGCAGTAACGACTTGGAGACCCAGTACTTC
size: -
J: TRBJ2-5
V: TRBV6-5
D: -

CDR3: CASSETRTGELFF
DNA: TGTGCCAGCAGTGAAACCCGCACCGGGGAGCTGTTTTTT
size: -
J: TRBJ2-2
V: TRBV6-1
D: -

CDR3: CASSQDSLNTEAFF
DNA: TGTGCCAGCAGCCAAGATTCGCTTAACACTGAAGCTTTCTTT
size: -
J: TRBJ1-1
V: TRBV14
D: -

CDR3: CASSYTDYLFGQYF
DNA: TGTGCCAGCAGTTACACGGATTACCTTTTCGGGCAGTACTTC
size: -
J: TRBJ2-7
V: TRBV28
D: -

CDR3: CASSGQAGASTDTQYF
DNA: TGTGCCAGCAGCGGTCAAGCGGGGGCGAGCACAGATACGCAGTATTTT
size: -
J: TRBJ2-3
V: TRBV9
D: TRBD2

CDR3: CASSQGRASTNEKLFF
DNA: TGTGCCAGCAGCCAAGGACGGGCCTCAACTAATGAAAAACTGTTTTTT
size: once
J: TRBJ1-4
V: TRBV5-8
D: -

CDR3: CASSQVGGAAGELFF
DNA: TGTGCCAGCAGCCAAGTTGGAGGGGCCGCCGGGGAGCTGTTTTTT
size: -
J: TRBJ2-2
V: TRBV4-2
D: -

CDR3: CASSPPSESYEQYF
DNA: TGCGCCAGCAGCCCACCATCCGAGTCATACGAGCAGTACTTC
size: -
J: TRBJ2-7
V: TRBV5-1
D: -

CDR3: CASSQDPQSSYNEQFF
DNA: TGCGCCAGCAGCCAAGATCCACAGAGCTCCTACAATGAGCAGTTCTTC
size: -
J: TRBJ2-1
V: TRBV4-1
D: -

CDR3: CASRNNYGYTF
DNA: TGTGCCAGCAGGAACAACTATGGCTACACCTTC
size: -
J: TRBJ1-2
V: TRBV9
D: -

CDR3: CASSQDFYEQYF
DNA: TGTGCCAGCAGCCAAGACTTCTACGAGCAGTACTTC
size: -
J: TRBJ2-7
V: TRBV28
D: -

CDR3: CASSWRGVGQETQYF
DNA: TGTGCCAGCAGCTGGCGTGGGGTTGGCCAAGAGACCCAGTACTTC
size: -
J: TRBJ2-5
V: TRBV4-1
D: -

CDR3: CASSLSVGGTGYTF
DNA: TGTGCCAGCAGTTTGTCTGTAGGAGGAACAGGCTACACCTTC
size: -
J: TRBJ1-2
V: TRBV28
D: -

CDR3: CASSGRHGHYEQYF
DNA: TGTGCCAGCAGCGGTCGACACGGCCATTACGAGCAGTACTTC
size: -
J: TRBJ2-7
V: TRBV9
D: -

CDR3: CSARHLYGYTF
DNA: TGCAGCGCCCGACACCTCTATGGCTACACCTTC
size: -
J: TRBJ1-2
V: TRBV29-1
D: -

CDR3: CASSPRLAATDTQYF
DNA: TGTGCCAGCAGCCCTCGACTAGCGGCCACAGATACGCAGTATTTT
size: few
J: TRBJ2-3
V: TRBV13
D: TRBD2

CDR3: CASSLITGGPGELFF
DNA: TGCGCCAGCAGCTTGATTACGGGGGGCCCCGGGGAGCTGTTTTTT
size: -
J: TRBJ2-2
V: TRBV5-1
D: -

CDR3: CASSPGGAEQYF
DNA: TGTGCCAGCAGCCCCGGCGGGGCCGAGCAGTACTTC
size: -
J: TRBJ2-7
V: TRBV11-2
D: -

CDR3: CASSILTTGVVTGELFF
DNA: TGTGCCAGTAGTATACTAACGACAGGGGTTGTTACCGGGGAGCTGTTTTTT
size: -
J: TRBJ2-2
V: TRBV19
D: TRBD1

CDR3: CASSKRTSGLQETQYF
DNA: TGTGCCAGCAGCAAAAGGACTAGCGGACTACAAGAGACCCAGTACTTC
size: -
J: TRBJ2-5
V: TRBV21-1
D: -

CDR3: CASSGQGPEQFF
DNA: TGTGCCAGCAGTGGACAGGGGCCCGAGCAGTTCTTC
size: -
J: TRBJ2-1
V: TRBV6-4
D: TRBD1

CDR3: CAIREDRAPNTEAFF
DNA: TGTGCCATCAGAGAGGACAGGGCCCCGAACACTGAAGCTTTCTTT
size: -
J: TRBJ1-1
V: TRBV10-3
D: TRBD1

CDR3: CASSSKTGPSYNEQFF
DNA: TGTGCCAGCAGCTCAAAGACAGGGCCCTCCTACAATGAGCAGTTCTTC
size: -
J: TRBJ2-1
V: TRBV7-2
D: TRBD1

CDR3: CASSSRLAGGDTQYF
DNA: TGTGCCAGCAGCTCCAGACTAGCGGGGGGGGATACGCAGTATTTT
size: -
J: TRBJ2-3
V: TRBV11-3
D: TRBD2

CDR3: CASNQGDTEAFF
DNA: TGTGCCAGTAATCAGGGGGACACTGAAGCTTTCTTT
size: -
J: TRBJ1-1
V: TRBV19
D: TRBD1

CDR3: CASSPAAGTPYEQYF
DNA: TGTGCCAGCAGCCCAGCCGCCGGAACTCCCTACGAGCAGTACTTC
size: -
J: TRBJ2-7
V: TRBV7-9
D: -

CDR3: CASSPGGYNEQFF
DNA: TGTGCCAGCAGCCCGGGGGGGTACAATGAGCAGTTCTTC
size: -
J: TRBJ2-1
V: TRBV9
D: TRBD2

CDR3: CASSVGGQEYEQYF
DNA: TGTGCCAGCAGCGTAGGGGGACAAGAATACGAGCAGTACTTC
size: once
J: TRBJ2-7
V: TRBV9
D: -

CDR3: CASSLAPRGFDEKLFF
DNA: TGTGCCAGCAGCTTAGCGCCGAGGGGGTTCGATGAAAAACTGTTTTTT
size: once
J: TRBJ1-4
V: TRBV7-9
D: -

CDR3: CASSRTGRGETQYF
DNA: TGTGCCAGCAGTCGGACAGGCAGGGGGGAGACCCAGTACTTC
size: -
J: TRBJ2-5
V: TRBV27
D: TRBD1

CDR3: CSVEDSYRGTEAFF
DNA: TGCAGCGTTGAAGATTCTTACAGGGGCACTGAAGCTTTCTTT
size: -
J: TRBJ1-1
V: TRBV29-1
D: TRBD1